This T cell receptor beta chain was recorded in a study of blood T cell repertoires in COVID-19. Study at large: Material from acute and convalescent COVID-19 was sourced from the United States, Italy and Spain. PBMCs, B-cell-depleted T cells, or T cells were the source of the cDNA or gDNA that made up the material.

Sequencing was performed with immunoSEQ multiplex PCR; in TCRdb, only in-frame clones are kept and a portion is missing. The sample carries some 330,000 clones, 80% to 90% recorded once. The CDR3 covers 14 residues. All recovered Cohort 3 donors got two negative PCRs, got clearance, or saw symptom resolution. The clonotype originates from a man aged 30 to 39 who had recovered from COVID-19. The V gene is TRBV21-1, the J gene TRBJ1-5; the table's D gene call, TRBD1, was not cross checked with the DNA. TRBV21-1 is flagged as a pseudogene. What was sequenced was PBMCs or T cells enriched from blood (not recorded which). CDR3 sequence (DNA): TGTGCCAGGGGGGGGACAGGGGAAAATCAGCCCCAGCATTTT. Its translation: CARGGTGENQPQHF.